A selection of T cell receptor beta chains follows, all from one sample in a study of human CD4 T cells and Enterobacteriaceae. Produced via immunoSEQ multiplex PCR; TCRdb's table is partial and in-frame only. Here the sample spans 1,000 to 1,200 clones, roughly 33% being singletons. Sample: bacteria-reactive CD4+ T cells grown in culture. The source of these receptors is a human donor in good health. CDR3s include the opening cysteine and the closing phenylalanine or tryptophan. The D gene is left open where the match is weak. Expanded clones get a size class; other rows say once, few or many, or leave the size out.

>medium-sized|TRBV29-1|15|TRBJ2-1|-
CSVTKSVGSRNEQFF
TGCAGCGTAACAAAGTCCGTCGGGAGCCGTAATGAGCAGTTCTTC
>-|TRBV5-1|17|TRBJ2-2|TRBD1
CASSHGGQGRGTGELFF
TGCGCCAGCAGTCACGGAGGACAGGGAAGAGGAACCGGGGAGCTGTTTTTT
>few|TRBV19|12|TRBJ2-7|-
CASTGIRGEQYF
TGTGCCAGCACAGGGATTCGGGGGGAGCAGTACTTC
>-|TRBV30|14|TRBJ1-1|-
CAWIRTRMNTEAFF
TGTGCCTGGATCCGGACACGCATGAACACTGAAGCTTTCTTT
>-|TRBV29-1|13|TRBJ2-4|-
CSVGGQVQNIQYF
TGCAGCGTTGGAGGCCAGGTCCAAAACATTCAGTACTTC
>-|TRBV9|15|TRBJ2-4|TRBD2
CASSNRLAGGEVQYF
TGTGCCAGCAGCAACAGACTAGCGGGAGGGGAGGTTCAGTACTTC
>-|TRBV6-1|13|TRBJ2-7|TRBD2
CASLRDYAYEQYF
TGTGCCAGCCTTCGGGACTATGCCTACGAGCAGTACTTC
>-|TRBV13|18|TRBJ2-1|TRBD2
CASSLDSSGRGSLNEQFF
TGTGCCAGCAGCCTCGACTCTAGCGGGAGGGGGAGCCTCAATGAGCAGTTCTTC
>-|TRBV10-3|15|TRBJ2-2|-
CAISDRGVVTGELFF
TGTGCCATCAGTGACAGGGGAGTGGTCACCGGGGAGCTGTTTTTT
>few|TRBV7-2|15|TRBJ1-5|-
CASSTRVSGNQPQHF
TGTGCCAGCAGCACAAGGGTATCCGGCAATCAGCCCCAGCATTTT
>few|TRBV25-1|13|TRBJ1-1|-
CASSLQGNTEAFF
TGTGCCAGCAGTCTACAAGGGAACACTGAAGCTTTCTTT
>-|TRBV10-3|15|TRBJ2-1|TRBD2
CAITGTSGVYNEQFF
TGTGCCATCACCGGAACTAGCGGGGTATACAATGAGCAGTTCTTC
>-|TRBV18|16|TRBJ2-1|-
CASSRIWGPNYNEQFF
TGTGCCAGCTCCCGGATCTGGGGACCCAATTACAATGAGCAGTTCTTC
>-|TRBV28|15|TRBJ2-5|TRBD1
CASSPPGQGAREQYF
TGTGCCAGCAGTCCGCCGGGACAGGGGGCGCGGGAGCAGTACTTC
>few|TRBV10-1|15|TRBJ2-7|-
CASSDPHRWGPEQYF
TGCGCCAGCAGTGACCCGCACCGATGGGGCCCCGAGCAGTACTTC
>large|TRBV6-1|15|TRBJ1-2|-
CASSARRTWAYGYTF
TGTGCCAGCAGTGCCCGCAGGACTTGGGCCTATGGCTACACCTTC
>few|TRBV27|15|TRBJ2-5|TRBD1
CASSLSRDSQETQYF
TGTGCCAGCAGTTTATCACGGGACAGCCAAGAGACCCAGTACTTC
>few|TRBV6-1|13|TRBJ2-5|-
CASSTRPQETQYF
TGTGCCAGCAGTACTAGGCCCCAAGAGACCCAGTACTTC
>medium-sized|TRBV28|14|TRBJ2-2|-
CASSLRRVTGELFF
TGTGCCAGCAGTTTACGTCGGGTCACCGGGGAGCTGTTTTTT
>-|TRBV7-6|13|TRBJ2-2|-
CASSLSISGELFF
TGTGCCAGCAGCTTATCCATTTCCGGGGAGCTGTTTTTT
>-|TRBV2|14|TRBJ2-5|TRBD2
CASSAGGSVETQYF
TGTGCCAGCAGTGCGGGGGGTTCGGTAGAGACCCAGTACTTC
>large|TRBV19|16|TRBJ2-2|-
CASSFPGLSNTGELFF
TGTGCCAGTAGTTTCCCGGGACTTTCGAACACCGGGGAGCTGTTTTTT
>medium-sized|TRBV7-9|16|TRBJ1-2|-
CASSLEGVGANYGYTF
TGTGCCAGCAGCTTAGAGGGAGTGGGGGCCAACTATGGCTACACCTTC
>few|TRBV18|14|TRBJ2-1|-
CASSPSLRLNEQFF
TGTGCCAGCTCACCTAGTTTGAGGCTTAATGAGCAGTTCTTC
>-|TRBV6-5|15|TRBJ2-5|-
CASSLGQGYQETQYF
TGTGCCAGCAGTTTAGGTCAGGGATACCAAGAGACCCAGTACTTC
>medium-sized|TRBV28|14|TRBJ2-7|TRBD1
CASSLGTGVVRQYF
TGTGCCAGCAGCCTCGGGACAGGGGTGGTTAGGCAGTACTTC
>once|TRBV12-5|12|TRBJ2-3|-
CASGLERDTQYF
TGTGCTAGTGGGTTGGAAAGGGATACGCAGTATTTT
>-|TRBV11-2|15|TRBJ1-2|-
CASSLDGGVGYGYTF
TGTGCCAGCAGCTTAGATGGGGGAGTGGGATATGGCTACACCTTC
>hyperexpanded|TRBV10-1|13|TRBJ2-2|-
CASSDGNTGELFF
TGCGCCAGCAGTGACGGGAACACCGGGGAGCTGTTTTTT
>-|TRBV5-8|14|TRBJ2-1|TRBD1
CASSSGTGNNEQFF
TGTGCCAGCAGCTCCGGGACAGGGAACAATGAGCAGTTCTTC
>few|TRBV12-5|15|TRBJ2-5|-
CASGLGSEGQETQYF
TGTGCTAGTGGTTTGGGGTCCGAGGGGCAAGAGACCCAGTACTTC
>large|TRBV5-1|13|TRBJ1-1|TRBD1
CASSLTGDTEAFF
TGCGCCAGCAGCTTGACAGGGGACACTGAAGCTTTCTTT
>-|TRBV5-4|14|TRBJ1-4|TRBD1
CASSTGTGREKLFF
TGTGCCAGCAGCACCGGGACAGGGCGGGAAAAACTGTTTTTT
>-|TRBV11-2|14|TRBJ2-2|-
CASSAQRDTGELFF
TGTGCCAGCAGCGCACAGAGGGACACCGGGGAGCTGTTTTTT
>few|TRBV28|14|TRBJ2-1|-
CASRGRVETSEQFF
TGTGCCAGCAGGGGCAGGGTAGAAACGAGTGAGCAGTTCTTC
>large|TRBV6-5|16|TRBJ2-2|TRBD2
CASSYSAGGVAGELFF
TGTGCCAGCAGTTACTCGGCGGGAGGGGTCGCCGGGGAGCTGTTTTTT
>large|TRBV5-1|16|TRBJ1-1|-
CASSLELTGVGTEAFF
TGCGCCAGCAGCTTGGAGCTCACGGGAGTGGGAACTGAAGCTTTCTTT
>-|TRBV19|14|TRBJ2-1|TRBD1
CASSIGGQGHEQFF
TGTGCCAGTAGTATCGGGGGACAGGGCCATGAGCAGTTCTTC
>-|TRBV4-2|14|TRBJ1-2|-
CASSQGQLDYGYTF
TGTGCCAGCAGCCAAGGACAGTTGGACTATGGCTACACCTTC
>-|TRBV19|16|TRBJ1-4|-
CASSTSRPGASEKLFF
TGTGCCAGTAGTACTTCAAGACCGGGGGCCTCGGAAAAACTGTTTTTT
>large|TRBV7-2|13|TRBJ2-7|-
CASSRGGAYEQYF
TGTGCCAGCAGCCGGGGAGGAGCCTACGAGCAGTACTTC
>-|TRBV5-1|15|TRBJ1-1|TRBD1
CASSLGQGWNTEAFF
TGCGCCAGCAGCCTAGGACAGGGGTGGAACACTGAAGCTTTCTTT
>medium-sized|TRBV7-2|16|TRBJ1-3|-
CASSPYAGNSGNTIYF
TGTGCCAGCAGCCCTTATGCGGGGAACTCTGGAAACACCATATATTTT
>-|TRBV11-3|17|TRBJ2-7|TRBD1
CASSQDRRRDSSYEQYF
TGTGCCAGCAGCCAAGATCGGCGCCGGGACAGCTCCTACGAGCAGTACTTC
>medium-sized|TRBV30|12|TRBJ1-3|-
CASVFSGNTIYF
TGTGCTTCGGTATTCTCTGGAAACACCATATATTTT
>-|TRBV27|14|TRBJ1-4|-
CASSGGATNEKLFF
TGTGCCAGCAGTGGGGGGGCAACTAATGAAAAACTGTTTTTT